The entry that follows covers one T cell receptor beta chain sequence. The data belong to a study of T cell changes during pregnancy in multiple sclerosis. TCRdb's copy holds only in-frame clones and misses some; the assay was immunoSEQ multiplex PCR. The sample records some 140,000 clones, roughly 95% being singletons. CDR3 length equals 13 residues. Trimming took off 4 bases at V and 4 bases at J, with 8 bases between the two ends. Germline loops: CDR1 KGHSH, CDR2 LQKENI. The V call is TRBV18, the J call TRBJ1-5; D possibly corresponds to TRBD1 (5 bases). The sequence was obtained from a female donor with multiple sclerosis, enrolled in a pregnancy study. The sequences come from peripheral blood, collected after pregnancy. CDR3 sequence: CASSQTENQPQHF. The CDR3 DNA sequence: TGTGCCAGCTCACAGACAGAAAATCAGCCCCAGCATTTT.